This is a list of T cell receptor beta chains from one sample in a study of neoadjuvant nivolumab and ipilimumab in lung cancer. TCRdb's copy holds only in-frame clones and misses some; the assay was immunoSEQ multiplex PCR. The data contain over 25,000 clones, 75% to 80% of them singletons. The sequencing here drew on tumor tissue, taken after neoadjuvant nivolumab, alone or with ipilimumab, at or shortly before surgery. These receptors were taken from an adult with non-small cell lung cancer. The CDR3 runs from the conserved cysteine through the conserved F or W. Each record gives: V gene, J gene, D gene, clone size, CDR3 DNA, CDR3 protein. The D gene is left open where the match is weak. Expanded clones get a size class; other rows say once, few or many, or leave the size out.

V: TRBV5-1
J: TRBJ1-1
D: TRBD1
size: .
DNA: TGCGCCAGCAGTCTGGGACAGACTGAAGCTTTCTTT
CDR3: CASSLGQTEAFF

V: TRBV29-1
J: TRBJ1-1
D: .
size: .
DNA: TGCAGCGTTGTCGCGGGGAACACTGAAGCTTTCTTT
CDR3: CSVVAGNTEAFF

V: TRBV6-1
J: TRBJ2-5
D: TRBD2
size: .
DNA: TGTGCCAGCAGTGAGGGACTAGCGGACCCGTACCAAGAGACCCAGTACTTC
CDR3: CASSEGLADPYQETQYF

V: TRBV5-4
J: TRBJ2-5
D: TRBD2
size: few
DNA: TGTGCCAGCAGCATTCCTAGCGGGGGGGCAGAGACCCAGTACTTC
CDR3: CASSIPSGGAETQYF

V: TRBV15
J: TRBJ2-3
D: TRBD1
size: .
DNA: TGTGCCACCAGCCGAACAGGGGGTAGCACAGATACGCAGTATTTT
CDR3: CATSRTGGSTDTQYF

V: TRBV18
J: TRBJ1-4
D: TRBD1
size: .
DNA: TGTGCCAGCTCACCAGTCCCGGGACAGCAAAATGAAAAACTGTTTTTT
CDR3: CASSPVPGQQNEKLFF

V: TRBV9
J: TRBJ2-3
D: TRBD2
size: .
DNA: TGTGCCAGCACGGCTAGCGGGGTGGGAACAGATACGCAGTATTTT
CDR3: CASTASGVGTDTQYF

V: TRBV6-5
J: TRBJ2-7
D: .
size: .
DNA: TGTGCCAGCAGTTCCGGGGGTCGGAGCTCCTACGAGCAGTACTTC
CDR3: CASSSGGRSSYEQYF

V: TRBV6-6
J: TRBJ1-5
D: .
size: .
DNA: TGTGCCAGCAGTCTCGGGGAATATCAGCCCCAGCATTTT
CDR3: CASSLGEYQPQHF

V: TRBV6-6
J: TRBJ2-2
D: .
size: few
DNA: TGTGCCAGCATTAAATACACCACGAACACCGGGGAGCTGTTTTTT
CDR3: CASIKYTTNTGELFF

V: TRBV5-5
J: TRBJ1-6
D: .
size: .
DNA: TGTGCCAGAAGCTTGGGGATCTCCTATAATTCACCCCTCCACTTT
CDR3: CARSLGISYNSPLHF

V: TRBV10-2
J: TRBJ2-7
D: TRBD1
size: .
DNA: TGCGCCAGCAGTGAAAGGGACAGGATTTCCTACGAGCAGTACTTC
CDR3: CASSERDRISYEQYF

V: TRBV5-4
J: TRBJ1-3
D: .
size: .
DNA: TGTGCCAGCAGCTGGGGACAAGGGGACTCTGGAAACACCATATATTTT
CDR3: CASSWGQGDSGNTIYF

V: TRBV7-9
J: TRBJ1-2
D: .
size: .
DNA: TGTGCCAGCAGCCAACAGAACTATGGCTACACCTTC
CDR3: CASSQQNYGYTF

V: TRBV7-8
J: TRBJ2-3
D: .
size: once
DNA: TGTGCCAGCAGCGTACTGACAGATACGCAGTATTTT
CDR3: CASSVLTDTQYF

V: TRBV6-1
J: TRBJ2-1
D: TRBD2
size: .
DNA: TGTGCCAGCAGTGACCCAAGCGGGGGGTTGCACAATGAGCAGTTCTTC
CDR3: CASSDPSGGLHNEQFF

V: TRBV5-5
J: TRBJ2-7
D: TRBD2
size: .
DNA: TGTGCCAGCAGCTTGGGTAGCGGGGCCCCCGGACAGTACTTC
CDR3: CASSLGSGAPGQYF

V: TRBV7-2
J: TRBJ1-2
D: .
size: .
DNA: TGTGCCAGCAGCTTAGCTGGAGGGACCTATGGCTACACCTTC
CDR3: CASSLAGGTYGYTF

V: TRBV6-1
J: TRBJ1-5
D: TRBD1
size: .
DNA: TGTGCCAGCAGTGAGACCATGGACAGGTCCCAGCATTTT
CDR3: CASSETMDRSQHF

V: TRBV18
J: TRBJ1-2
D: TRBD1
size: .
DNA: TGTGCCAGCTCACCTACGATTGTCGAGCAGGGGGCTCTTGGCTACACCTTC
CDR3: CASSPTIVEQGALGYTF

V: TRBV4-1
J: TRBJ2-1
D: TRBD2
size: .
DNA: TGCGCCAGCAGCCAAGCCCCTAGCGGGATCTACAATGAGCAGTTCTTC
CDR3: CASSQAPSGIYNEQFF

V: TRBV25-1
J: TRBJ2-5
D: .
size: .
DNA: TGTGCCAGCAGTGAGACGGGACACCAAGAGACCCAGTACTTC
CDR3: CASSETGHQETQYF

V: TRBV28
J: TRBJ1-2
D: .
size: medium-sized
DNA: TGTGCCAGCAGGATGAACAACTATGGCTACACCTTC
CDR3: CASRMNNYGYTF

V: TRBV7-2
J: TRBJ1-1
D: TRBD1
size: .
DNA: TGTGCCAGCAGCCAGGGGGCCTACACTGAAGCTTTCTTT
CDR3: CASSQGAYTEAFF